The clone carrying this T cell receptor (beta chain) was counted a single time. Antigen: not known. The source of the sample is a study of chemoradiotherapy in HPV16-positive cancers. Across the whole study: Candidate HPV-specific T-cell clones and common TCR motifs came from functional assays in a couple of HPV16-positive patients. Broader study findings: Candidate HPV-specific clones and E7-related TCR motifs grew in tumor during treatment. Only a couple of HPV16-positive patients supplied the functional HPV-specificity definition.

Trimming stripped 10 bases from V and 5 bases from J, with 14 bases between. CDR3 length equals 12 residues. Germline-derived CDR1 and CDR2 are MDHEN and SYDVKM. Sequencing used immunoSEQ multiplex PCR; TCRdb keeps in-frame clones, though not all of them. The sample lists tens of thousands of clones, just under 95% occurring once. This clonotype was obtained from a human donor with HPV-associated anogenital cancer. The chain links TRBV28 to TRBJ2-5; TRBD2 might be the D (5 bases). Sequenced material: blood, taken from a patient who underwent chemoradiotherapy. The CDR3: CANSRDGETQYF. CDR3 bases: TGTGCCAACTCGAGGGATGGGGAGACCCAGTACTTC.